The 23 T cell receptor beta chains in this list originate from one sample, sequenced in a study of T cell responses to AZD1222 COVID-19 vaccine. Repertoires were generated with immunoSEQ multiplex PCR, while TCRdb's copy carries only in-frame clones and drops some. The sample shows 25,000 to 30,000 clones, 92% of them seen only once. The sample here was peripheral blood, taken 28 days after the second AZD1222 dose. The receptors originated from an adult who received the AZD1222 COVID-19 vaccine.

The chain joins TRBV19 to TRBJ1-1; D gene unclear. This CDR3 comprises 14 residues. Looked up from germline, CDR1 is LNHDA and CDR2 is SQIVND (reference sequence). The V gene lost 6 bases and the J gene lost 8 bases, with 19 bases spanning the gap. In DNA form, the CDR3 reads TGTGCCAGTAGGGCAGACATAGGTCGGCTCGAAGCTTTCTTT. Translating it yields CASRADIGRLEAFF.

The chain employs TRBV30 and TRBJ1-4; D is ambiguous. V was pared by 4 bases and J by 0 bases, with 9 bases between. Per the germline V gene, CDR1 is GTSNPN and CDR2 is SVGIG (reference sequence). CDR3 size: 14 residues. The CDR3 DNA sequence: TGTGCCTGGACCCAGACGTCAACTAATGAAAAACTGTTTTTT. This gives the protein CAWTQTSTNEKLFF.

The chain employs TRBV5-1 and TRBJ1-1; D is undetermined. Germline V gene sequence: CDR1 SGHRS, CDR2 YFSETQ. The germline V and J ends were trimmed by 2 bases and 3 bases, with 8 bases remaining between them. This CDR3 has 13 residues. CDR3 region: CASSFSGDTEAFF. CDR3 nucleotide sequence: TGCGCCAGCAGCTTCAGTGGGGACACTGAAGCTTTCTTT.

V gene TRBV18 combines with J gene TRBJ1-2; 10 bases are a match to TRBD1. Trimming removed 2 bases from V and 2 bases from J; junction bases left unmatched: 11. Germline CDR1 and CDR2: KGHSH and LQKENI. The CDR3 totals 18 residues. The chain's CDR3 is CASSPSLTRQGANYGYTF. For the CDR3, the DNA is TGTGCCAGCTCACCATCCCTCACCCGACAGGGGGCAAACTATGGCTACACCTTC.

The chain joins TRBV9 to TRBJ2-3, with 9 bases matching TRBD1. The V and J ends lost 4 bases and 4 bases, in that order; junction bases with no gene match: 10. The CDR3 is made up of 16 amino acids. Germline-derived CDR1 and CDR2 are SGDLS and YYNGEE. The CDR3: CASSKGGQGVADTQYF. The CDR3 nucleotides read TGTGCCAGCAGCAAAGGGGGACAGGGAGTGGCAGATACGCAGTATTTT.

The V call is TRBV24-1, the J call TRBJ1-5; no clear D. Trimming removed 9 bases from V and 3 bases from J, with 8 bases in between. Germline lookup yields CDR1 KGHDR and CDR2 SFDVKD. The CDR3 contains 12 residues. For the CDR3, the DNA is TGTGCCACCGCAGGCACCAATCAGCCCCAGCATTTT. Encoded protein: CATAGTNQPQHF.

The rearrangement links TRBV28 to TRBJ2-7; a weak D match, TRBD2 (5 bases). V lost 8 bases to trimming and J lost 5 bases, with 19 bases between them. The CDR3 runs to 14 residues. The germline CDR1 and CDR2 sequences are MDHEN and SYDVKM. CDR3 in DNA: TGTGCCAGCCTCCCACCGGGCCTAGCCGACGAGCAGTACTTC. As protein: CASLPPGLADEQYF.

This clone was detected only once. For the CDR3, the DNA is TGTGCCAGCAGCCCGGACAGGGACGGCCAGCCCCAGCATTTT. This codes for CASSPDRDGQPQHF. This chain connects TRBV2 to TRBJ1-5, with 8 bases fitting TRBD1. There are 14 residues in the CDR3. Germline lookup yields CDR1 SNHLY and CDR2 FYNNEI. Trimming at V came to 6 bases and at J to 7 bases, leaving 8 bases not matched to a gene.

This clone was picked up one time. The chain couples TRBV5-6 to TRBJ1-5; D possibly corresponds to TRBD1 (6 bases). CDR1 SGHDT and CDR2 YYEEEE come from the germline V gene. V lost 0 bases and J 6 bases, leaving 19 bases between the germline ends. The CDR3 runs to 17 residues. In DNA form, the CDR3 reads TGTGCCAGCAGCTTGGGCGCCTACAGGGACAATCGTCAGCCCCAGCATTTT. Protein product: CASSLGAYRDNRQPQHF.

The DNA for the CDR3 is TGTGCCTGGGGGACACCTCCGTCTAACTATGGCTACACCTTC. Translating it yields CAWGTPPSNYGYTF. The chain links TRBV30 to TRBJ1-2; weak D call: TRBD1 (6 bases). The V gene lost 5 bases and the J gene lost 0 bases, with 13 bases spanning the gap. The V gene's germline CDR1 is GTSNPN and CDR2 SVGIG (reference sequence). This CDR3 contains 14 residues.

In this sample, this clone turned up once. Written as DNA, the CDR3 is TGTGCCAGCTCACGACAGGCCCAGGGGTACGAGCAGTACTTC. Protein: CASSRQAQGYEQYF. The chain links TRBV18 to TRBJ2-7; TRBD1 is a possible D gene (6 bases). Germline assignment: CDR1 KGHSH and CDR2 LQKENI. The CDR3 runs to 14 residues. V lost 4 bases, J lost 4 bases, and 14 bases lay in between.

The V gene is TRBV7-9, the J gene TRBJ1-4; D unclear. Trimming left V 4 bases short and J 3 bases short, with 3 bases between. Germline loops: CDR1 SEHNR, CDR2 FQNEAQ (reference sequence). The CDR3 runs 12 residues. CDR3: CASSSPNEKLFF. For the CDR3, the DNA is TGTGCCAGCAGCTCCCCTAATGAAAAACTGTTTTTT.

The V and J genes are TRBV7-2 and TRBJ2-1, with 9 bases that match TRBD2. The V gene end was trimmed by 5 bases and the J gene end by 6 bases; junction bases not matched to a gene: 11. The CDR3 contains 16 residues. CDR1 is SGHTA, CDR2 FQGNSA, per germline. The CDR3 protein is CASSVISGSMGNEQFF. The CDR3 DNA reads TGTGCCAGCAGCGTTATTAGCGGGAGCATGGGCAATGAGCAGTTCTTC.

The chain carries TRBV27 and TRBJ1-2; D is perhaps TRBD1 (6 bases). Germline assignment: CDR1 MNHEY and CDR2 SMNVEV (reference sequence). The CDR3 runs to 13 residues. Trimming took 2 bases from V and 8 from J, leaving 12 bases between them. CDR3 sequence (DNA): TGTGCCAGCAGTTTAGGGGGGGCTGGAGGCTACACCTTC. Translation: CASSLGGAGGYTF.

This chain connects TRBV4-1 to TRBJ2-7; no reliable D call. The CDR3 loop spans 15 amino acids. V was shortened by 0 bases and J by 7 bases, with 16 bases between the two germline ends. Germline CDR1 is MGHRA and CDR2 is YSYEKL. The CDR3 DNA sequence: TGCGCCAGCAGCCAAGATAATAGTGGGGTCCTGGAGCAGTACTTC. It yields the protein CASSQDNSGVLEQYF.

CDR3 sequence reads: CASRIRTSGSPGELFF. The CDR3 nucleotides read TGTGCCAGCAGAATACGGACTAGCGGGAGTCCCGGGGAGCTGTTTTTT. The chain is built from TRBV2 and TRBJ2-2; 13 bases fit TRBD2. Looked up from germline, CDR1 is SNHLY and CDR2 is FYNNEI. The CDR3 runs to 16 residues. The V and J ends lost 6 bases and 6 bases, in that order; junction bases with no gene match: 7.

V is TRBV15 and J is TRBJ1-4, with D possibly being TRBD1 (5 bases). This CDR3 comprises 16 residues. Germline CDR1 is LNHNV and CDR2 is YYDKDF (reference sequence). The ends were cut back, 0 bases at V and 0 bases at J, with 8 bases in the middle. This CDR3 is CATSRDQQATNEKLFF. The CDR3, as DNA: TGTGCCACCAGCAGAGATCAACAGGCAACTAATGAAAAACTGTTTTTT.

This rearrangement joins TRBV7-6 to TRBJ2-7; the match to TRBD2 covers 7 bases. Germline assignment: CDR1 SGHVS and CDR2 FNYEAQ. The CDR3 spans 15 residues. Trimming at V came to 5 bases and at J to 0 bases, leaving 7 bases not matched to a gene. CDR3 coding DNA: TGTGCCAGCAGCCAAAGGGGCGGGAGCTCCTACGAGCAGTACTTC. Amino acids: CASSQRGGSSYEQYF.

The chain links TRBV28 to TRBJ1-6; D ambiguous. Germline CDR1 and CDR2: MDHEN and SYDVKM. The CDR3 is 12 amino acids. Trimming took off 5 bases at V and 6 bases at J, with 5 bases between the two ends. The CDR3 region is CASSTSNSPLHF. The CDR3 DNA reads TGTGCCAGCAGTACCTCTAATTCACCCCTCCACTTT.

The DNA for the CDR3 is TGTGCCAGCAGTTACTCAGGGGGCGGCTACTTC. Translation gives CASSYSGGGYF. The chain recombines TRBV2 with TRBJ2-7, with 8 bases lining up with TRBD1. Germline V gene lookup returns CDR1 SNHLY and CDR2 FYNNEI. The CDR3 is 11 residues long. Trimming took 5 bases from V and 13 from J; bases not matched to a gene: 7.

The chain combines TRBV14 with TRBJ2-3; TRBD1 is a possible D gene (6 bases). Between the trimmed V and J ends, which lost 4 bases and 0 bases, there was a span of 11 bases. This CDR3 contains 15 residues. Germline assignment: CDR1 SGHDN and CDR2 FVKESK. CDR3 amino acids: CASSRPGASTDTQYF. CDR3 DNA: TGTGCCAGCAGCCGGCCAGGGGCGAGCACAGATACGCAGTATTTT.

V and J are TRBV7-9 and TRBJ1-1; no reliable D call. Germline V lookup: CDR1 SEHNR, CDR2 FQNEAQ (reference sequence). Trimming removed 3 bases at V and 1 base at J, with 9 bases between. This CDR3 has 14 residues. The CDR3 DNA reads TGTGCCAGCAGCTTGGCCAGTCGGAACACTGAAGCTTTCTTT. It is translated as CASSLASRNTEAFF. The full variable domain, in which reference TRBV7-9 and TRBJ1-1 provide the parts outside the CDR3, is DTGVSQNPRHKITKRGQNVTFRCDPISEHNRLYWYRQTLGQGPEFLTYFQNEAQLEKSRLLSDRFSAERPKGSFSTLEIQRTEQGDSAMYLCASSLASRNTEAFFGQGTRLTVV.

J is TRBJ2-1 and V is TRBV28; D is possibly TRBD2 (6 bases). V was clipped by 7 bases and J by 10 bases, with 23 bases between them. Germline CDR1 MDHEN, CDR2 SYDVKM. The CDR3 is made up of 15 amino acids. CDR3 DNA sequence: TGTGCCAGCACTTCGGAGGGACGCGGACGAATAGAGCAGTTCTTC. This translates into CASTSEGRGRIEQFF.